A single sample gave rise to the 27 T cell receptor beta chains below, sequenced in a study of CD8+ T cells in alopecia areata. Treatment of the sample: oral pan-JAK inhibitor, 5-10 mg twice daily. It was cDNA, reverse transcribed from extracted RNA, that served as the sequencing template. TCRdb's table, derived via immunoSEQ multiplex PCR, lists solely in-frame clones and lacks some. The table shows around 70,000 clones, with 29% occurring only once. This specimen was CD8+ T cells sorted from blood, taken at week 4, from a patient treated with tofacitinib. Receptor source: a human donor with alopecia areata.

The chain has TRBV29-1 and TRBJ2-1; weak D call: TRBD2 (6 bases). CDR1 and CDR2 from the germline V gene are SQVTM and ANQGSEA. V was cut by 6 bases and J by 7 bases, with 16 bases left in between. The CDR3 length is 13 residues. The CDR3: CSVVAVGWNEQFF. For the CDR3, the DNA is TGCAGCGTCGTAGCGGTGGGGTGGAATGAGCAGTTCTTC.

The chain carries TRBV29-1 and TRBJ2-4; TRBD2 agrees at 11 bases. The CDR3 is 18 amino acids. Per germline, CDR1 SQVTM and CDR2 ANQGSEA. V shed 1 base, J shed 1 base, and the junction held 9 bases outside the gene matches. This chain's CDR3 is CSVEGISGRGSAKNIQYF. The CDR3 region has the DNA TGCAGCGTTGAAGGAATTAGCGGGAGGGGCTCGGCCAAAAACATTCAGTACTTC. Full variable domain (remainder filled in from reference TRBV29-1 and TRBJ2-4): SAVISQKPSRDICQRGTSLTIQCQVDSQVTMMFWYRQQPGQSLTLIATANQGSEATYESGFVIDKFPISRPNLTFSTLTVSNMSPEDSSIYLCSVEGISGRGSAKNIQYFGAGTRLSVL.

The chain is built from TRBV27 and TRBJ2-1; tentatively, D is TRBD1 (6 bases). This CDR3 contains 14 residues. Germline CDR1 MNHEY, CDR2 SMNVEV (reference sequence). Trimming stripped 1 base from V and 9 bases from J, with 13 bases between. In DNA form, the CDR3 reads TGTGCCAGCAGTTTATTCGGACAGAACCCTGAGCAGTTCTTC. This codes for CASSLFGQNPEQFF.

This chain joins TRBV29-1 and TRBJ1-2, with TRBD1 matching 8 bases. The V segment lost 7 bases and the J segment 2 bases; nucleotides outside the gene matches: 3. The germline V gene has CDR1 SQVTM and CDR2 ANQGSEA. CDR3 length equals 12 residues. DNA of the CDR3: TGCAGCGCTCGGGACAGGAACTATGGCTACACCTTC. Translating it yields CSARDRNYGYTF.

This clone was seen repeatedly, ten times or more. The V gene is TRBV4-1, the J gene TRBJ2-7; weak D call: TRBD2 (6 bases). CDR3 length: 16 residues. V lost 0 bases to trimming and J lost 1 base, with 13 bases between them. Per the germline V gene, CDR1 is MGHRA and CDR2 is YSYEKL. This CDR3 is CASSQETWDSSYEQYF. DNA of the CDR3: TGCGCCAGCAGCCAAGAAACGTGGGACTCATCCTACGAGCAGTACTTC.

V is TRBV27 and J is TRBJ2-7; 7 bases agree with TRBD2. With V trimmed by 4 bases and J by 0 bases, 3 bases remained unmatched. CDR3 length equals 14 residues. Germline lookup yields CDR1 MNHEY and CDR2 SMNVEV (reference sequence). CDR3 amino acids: CASSWGGSSYEQYF. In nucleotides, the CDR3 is TGTGCCAGCAGTTGGGGCGGGAGCTCCTACGAGCAGTACTTC.

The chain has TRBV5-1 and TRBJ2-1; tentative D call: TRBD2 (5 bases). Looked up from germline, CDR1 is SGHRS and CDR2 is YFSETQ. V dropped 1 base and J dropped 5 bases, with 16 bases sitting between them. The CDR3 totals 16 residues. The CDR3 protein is CASSLYDALAHNEQFF. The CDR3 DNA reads TGCGCCAGCAGCTTGTATGACGCTCTAGCCCACAATGAGCAGTTCTTC.

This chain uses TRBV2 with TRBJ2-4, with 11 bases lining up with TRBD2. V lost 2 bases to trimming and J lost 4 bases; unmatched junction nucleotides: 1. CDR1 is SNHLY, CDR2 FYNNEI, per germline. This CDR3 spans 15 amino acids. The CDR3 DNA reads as TGTGCCAGCAGTGAAACTAGCGGGGGAAAAAACATTCAGTACTTC. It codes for CASSETSGGKNIQYF. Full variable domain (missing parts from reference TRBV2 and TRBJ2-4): EPEVTQTPSHQVTQMGQEVILRCVPISNHLYFYWYRQILGQKVEFLVSFYNNEISEKSEIFDDQFSVERPDGSNFTLKIRSTKLEDSAMYFCASSETSGGKNIQYFGAGTRLSVL.

In DNA, the CDR3 is TGTGCCAGCAGCCCTAGGGACAGGGGGTCAGACGAGCAGTACTTC. The encoded protein is CASSPRDRGSDEQYF. The rearrangement uses TRBV13 and TRBJ2-7; 11 positions agree with TRBD1. The junction had 8 bases not matched to a gene; V was cut back by 5 bases and J by 5 bases. This CDR3 spans 15 amino acids. Germline V gives CDR1 PRHDT, CDR2 FYEKMQ (reference sequence).

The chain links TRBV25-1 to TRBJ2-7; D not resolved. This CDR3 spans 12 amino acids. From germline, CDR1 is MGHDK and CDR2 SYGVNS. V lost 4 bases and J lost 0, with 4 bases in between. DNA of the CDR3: TGTGCCAGCAGTGCTCTCTCCTACGAGCAGTACTTC. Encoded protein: CASSALSYEQYF.

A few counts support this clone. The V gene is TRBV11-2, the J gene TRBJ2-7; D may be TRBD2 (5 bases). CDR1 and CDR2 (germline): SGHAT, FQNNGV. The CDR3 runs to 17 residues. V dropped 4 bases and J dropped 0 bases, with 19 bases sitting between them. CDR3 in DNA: TGTGCCAGCAGCTCTAACGGACTCACCCCCGGCTCCTACGAGCAGTACTTC. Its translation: CASSSNGLTPGSYEQYF.

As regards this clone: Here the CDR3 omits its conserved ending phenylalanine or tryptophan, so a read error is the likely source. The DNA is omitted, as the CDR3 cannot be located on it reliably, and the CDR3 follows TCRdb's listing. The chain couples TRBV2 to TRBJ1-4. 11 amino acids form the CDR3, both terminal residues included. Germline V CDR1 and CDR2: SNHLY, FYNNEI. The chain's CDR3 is CASSDPAGFLL.

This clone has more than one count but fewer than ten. CDR3 sequence: CASSVASLLSEQFF. The CDR3 nucleotides are TGTGCCAGCAGCGTAGCCAGTCTATTGAGTGAGCAGTTCTTC. This chain joins TRBV9 and TRBJ2-1; D is unresolved. Trimming cost V 0 bases and J 9 bases, with 13 bases left between them. The germline V gene encodes CDR1 SGDLS and CDR2 YYNGEE. The CDR3 is 14 residues long.

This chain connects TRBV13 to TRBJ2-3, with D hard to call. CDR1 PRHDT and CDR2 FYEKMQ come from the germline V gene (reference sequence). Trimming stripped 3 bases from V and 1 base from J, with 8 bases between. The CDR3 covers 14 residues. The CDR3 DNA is TGTGCCAGCAGCTTTCGTCGGGGCACAGATACGCAGTATTTT. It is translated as CASSFRRGTDTQYF.

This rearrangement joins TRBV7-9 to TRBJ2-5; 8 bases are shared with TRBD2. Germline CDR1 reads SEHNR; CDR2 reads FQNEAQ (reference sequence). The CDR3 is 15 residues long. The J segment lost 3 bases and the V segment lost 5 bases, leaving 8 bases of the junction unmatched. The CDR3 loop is CASSRPVGLEETQYF. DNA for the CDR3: TGTGCCAGCAGCCGGCCGGTGGGACTAGAAGAGACCCAGTACTTC.

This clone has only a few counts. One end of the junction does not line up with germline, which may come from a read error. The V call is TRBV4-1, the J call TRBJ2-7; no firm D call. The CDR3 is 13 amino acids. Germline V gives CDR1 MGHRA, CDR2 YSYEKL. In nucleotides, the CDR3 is TGTGCCAGCAGCTTAGCAACAATCTACGAGCAGTACTTC. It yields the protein CASSLATIYEQYF.

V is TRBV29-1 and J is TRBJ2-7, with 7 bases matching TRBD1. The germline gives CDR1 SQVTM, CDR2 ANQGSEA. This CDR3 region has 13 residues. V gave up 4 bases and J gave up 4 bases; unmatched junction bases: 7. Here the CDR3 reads CSVAPGTEYEQYF. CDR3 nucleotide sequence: TGCAGCGTTGCCCCGGGGACAGAGTACGAGCAGTACTTC.

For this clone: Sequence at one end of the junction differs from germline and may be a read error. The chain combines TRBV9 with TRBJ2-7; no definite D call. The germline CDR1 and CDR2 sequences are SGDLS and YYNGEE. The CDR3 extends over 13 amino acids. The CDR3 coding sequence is TGTGCCAGCAGCGTTGGCTCTTCCTCCGAGCAGTACTTC. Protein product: CASSVGSSSEQYF.

CDR3 bases: TGTGCCAGCACCGAAGGGGTGGAAGAGCACAATGAGCAGTTCTTC. It codes for CASTEGVEEHNEQFF. The rearrangement uses TRBV14 and TRBJ2-1; tentatively, D is TRBD1 (5 bases). CDR3 length: 15 amino acids. Between the trimmed V and J ends, which lost 7 bases and 5 bases, there was a span of 18 bases. Per germline, CDR1 SGHDN and CDR2 FVKESK.

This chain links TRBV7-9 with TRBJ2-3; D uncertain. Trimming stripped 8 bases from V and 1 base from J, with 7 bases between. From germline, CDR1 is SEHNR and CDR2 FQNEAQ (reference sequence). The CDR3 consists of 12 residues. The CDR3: CASGWGTDTQYF. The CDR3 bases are TGTGCCAGCGGCTGGGGCACAGATACGCAGTATTTT.

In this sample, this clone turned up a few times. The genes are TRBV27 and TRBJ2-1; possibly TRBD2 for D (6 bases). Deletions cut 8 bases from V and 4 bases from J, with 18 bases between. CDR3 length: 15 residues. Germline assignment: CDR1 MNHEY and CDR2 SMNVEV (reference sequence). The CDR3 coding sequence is TGTGCCAGCTCCCCCCATGGGGGAGGTTACAATGAGCAGTTCTTC. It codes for CASSPHGGGYNEQFF.

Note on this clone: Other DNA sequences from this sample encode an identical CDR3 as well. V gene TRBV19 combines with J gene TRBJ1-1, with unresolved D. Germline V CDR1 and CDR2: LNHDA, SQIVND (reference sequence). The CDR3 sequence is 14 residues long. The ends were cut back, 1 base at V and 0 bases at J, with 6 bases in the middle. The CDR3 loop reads CASSIGGMNTEAFF. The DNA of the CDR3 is TGTGCCAGTAGTATAGGAGGGATGAACACTGAAGCTTTCTTT.

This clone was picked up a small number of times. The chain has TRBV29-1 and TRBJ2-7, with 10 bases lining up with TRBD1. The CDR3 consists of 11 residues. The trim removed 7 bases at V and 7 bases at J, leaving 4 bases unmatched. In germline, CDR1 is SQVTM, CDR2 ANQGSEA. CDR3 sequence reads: CSADRGGEQYF. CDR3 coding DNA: TGCAGCGCGGACAGGGGGGGTGAGCAGTACTTC.

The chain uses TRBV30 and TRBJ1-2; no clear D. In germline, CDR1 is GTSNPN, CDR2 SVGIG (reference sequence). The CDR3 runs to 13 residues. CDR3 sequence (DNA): TGTGCTGTATGGCGGCCCCTTCCTTATGGCTACACCTTC. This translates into CAVWRPLPYGYTF.

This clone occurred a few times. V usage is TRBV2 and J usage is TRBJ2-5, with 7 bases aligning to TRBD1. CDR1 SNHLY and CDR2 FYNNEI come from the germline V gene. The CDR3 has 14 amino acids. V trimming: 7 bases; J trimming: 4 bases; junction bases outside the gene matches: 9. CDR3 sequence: CASTARDRGETQYF. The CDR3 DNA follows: TGTGCCAGCACCGCCCGGGACAGAGGAGAGACCCAGTACTTC.

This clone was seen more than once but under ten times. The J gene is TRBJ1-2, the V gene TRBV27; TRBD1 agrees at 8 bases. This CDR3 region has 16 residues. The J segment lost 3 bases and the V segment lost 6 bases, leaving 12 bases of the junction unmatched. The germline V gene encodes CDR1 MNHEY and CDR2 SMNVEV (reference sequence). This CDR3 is CASRPGTGVFDYGYTF. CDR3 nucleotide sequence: TGTGCCAGCAGACCCGGGACAGGCGTTTTCGACTATGGCTACACCTTC.

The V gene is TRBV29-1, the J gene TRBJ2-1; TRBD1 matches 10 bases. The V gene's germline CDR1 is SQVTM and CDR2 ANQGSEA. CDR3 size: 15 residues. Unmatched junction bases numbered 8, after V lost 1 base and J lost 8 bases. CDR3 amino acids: CSVEVLGQGTDEQFF. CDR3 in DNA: TGCAGCGTTGAAGTTCTGGGACAGGGGACCGATGAGCAGTTCTTC.